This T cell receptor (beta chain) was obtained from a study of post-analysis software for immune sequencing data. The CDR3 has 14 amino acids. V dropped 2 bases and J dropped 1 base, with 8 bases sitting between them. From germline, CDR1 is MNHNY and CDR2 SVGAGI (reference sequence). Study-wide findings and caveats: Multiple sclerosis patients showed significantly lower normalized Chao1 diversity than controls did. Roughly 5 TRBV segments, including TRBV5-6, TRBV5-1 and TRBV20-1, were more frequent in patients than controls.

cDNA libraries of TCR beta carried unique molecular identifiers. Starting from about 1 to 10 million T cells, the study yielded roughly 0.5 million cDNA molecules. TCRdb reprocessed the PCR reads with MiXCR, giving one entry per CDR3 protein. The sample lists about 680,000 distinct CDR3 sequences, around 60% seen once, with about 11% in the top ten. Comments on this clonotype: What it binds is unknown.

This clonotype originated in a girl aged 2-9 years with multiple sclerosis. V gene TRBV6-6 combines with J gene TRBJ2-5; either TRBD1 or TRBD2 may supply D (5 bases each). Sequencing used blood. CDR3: CASSYEGSQETQYF. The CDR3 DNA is TGTGCCAGCAGTTACGAGGGGTCCCAAGAGACCCAGTACTTC.